The sequence of this T cell receptor (beta chain) was determined in a study of cytomegalovirus exposure and HLA in healthy donors. Vbeta (60) and Jbeta (13) primers were used in the PCR. Method: immunoSEQ multiplex PCR; TCRdb's copy keeps in-frame clones and lacks some. This sample has some 160,000 clones, with approximately 68% found just once. This clone appeared once. The CDR3 totals 12 residues. CDR1 is LNHDA, CDR2 SQIVND, per germline (reference sequence). V was clipped by 3 bases and J by 9 bases, with 9 bases between them. This receptor was taken from a man aged 35-49 years in good health and CMV-seronegative. Sequenced material: PBMCs. The J gene is TRBJ2-1, the V gene TRBV19, with TRBD1 as a possible D gene (6 bases). CDR3 sequence (DNA): TGTGCCAGTAGTATCAGAGGGGGTGAGCAGTTCTTC. Protein product: CASSIRGGEQFF.